A single sample is the source of the 21 T cell receptor beta chains below, sequenced in a study of T cell changes during pregnancy in multiple sclerosis. Method: immunoSEQ multiplex PCR; TCRdb's copy keeps in-frame clones and lacks some. The data hold about 28,000 clones, with more than 75% observed a single time. Source: CD8+ T cells from peripheral blood mononuclear cells, taken after pregnancy. Receptors originate from a female donor with multiple sclerosis, enrolled in a pregnancy study.

The CDR3 loop reads CASISGSSPSTDTQYF. The CDR3 coding sequence is TGTGCCAGCATCTCGGGGAGCTCACCTAGCACAGATACGCAGTATTTT. J is TRBJ2-3 and V is TRBV27; a weak D match, TRBD2 (5 bases). CDR1 and CDR2 from the germline V gene are MNHEY and SMNVEV (reference sequence). This CDR3 is 16 amino acids long. V was clipped by 7 bases and J by 0 bases, with 17 bases between them.

The chain has TRBV4-3 and TRBJ1-1, with 8 bases matching TRBD1. Trimming at V came to 1 base and at J to 4 bases, leaving 11 bases not matched to a gene. Per germline, CDR1 LGHNA and CDR2 YSLEER. The CDR3 is made up of 17 amino acids. CDR3 amino acids: CASSQGVAGGRGTEAFF. The CDR3 coding sequence is TGCGCCAGCAGCCAAGGAGTGGCAGGGGGCCGGGGCACTGAAGCTTTCTTT.

The V and J genes are TRBV29-1 and TRBJ1-2; possibly TRBD1 for D (5 bases). Germline CDR1 SQVTM, CDR2 ANQGSEA. V dropped 4 bases and J dropped 4 bases, with 13 bases sitting between them. CDR3 length equals 13 residues. CDR3 DNA sequence: TGCAGCGTTGCTGACAGCCCCCTCTATGGCTACACCTTC. Translation gives CSVADSPLYGYTF.

V gene TRBV6-4 combines with J gene TRBJ2-1; TRBD2 matches 10 bases. The germline V gene has CDR1 MRHNA and CDR2 SNTAGT. The CDR3 is 15 amino acids. V lost 2 bases, J lost 9 bases, and 7 bases stayed unmatched. The chain's CDR3 is CASSDKAGGRGEQFF. The CDR3 DNA is TGTGCCAGCAGTGACAAAGCGGGGGGGCGAGGTGAGCAGTTCTTC.

The chain uses TRBV30 and TRBJ1-1, with D possibly being TRBD1 (5 bases). This CDR3 has 13 residues. The ends were cut back, 2 bases at V and 1 base at J, with 8 bases in the middle. Germline values: CDR1 GTSNPN, CDR2 SVGIG (reference sequence). This CDR3 is CAWSRGENTEAFF. The CDR3 bases are TGTGCCTGGAGTCGGGGGGAGAACACTGAAGCTTTCTTT.

V gene TRBV9 combines with J gene TRBJ1-1; 7 positions agree with TRBD1. This CDR3 contains 14 residues. V lost 2 bases to trimming and J lost 6 bases; unmatched junction nucleotides: 7. Germline CDR1 is SGDLS and CDR2 is YYNGEE. CDR3 protein: CASSVLSGGPEAFF. CDR3 in DNA: TGTGCCAGCAGCGTTTTGTCAGGGGGTCCTGAAGCTTTCTTT.

The chain uses TRBV2 and TRBJ1-2; 11 bases are a match to TRBD1. Germline trimming cut 3 bases from V and 8 bases from J; bases unmatched to any gene: 5. This CDR3 region has 14 residues. The germline gives CDR1 SNHLY, CDR2 FYNNEI. CDR3 amino acids: CASSDGQGARGYTF. Here the CDR3 DNA reads TGTGCCAGCAGTGACGGACAGGGGGCGCGGGGCTACACCTTC.

The chain links TRBV30 to TRBJ1-3; possibly TRBD1 for D (6 bases). This CDR3 has 14 residues. Germline CDR1 GTSNPN, CDR2 SVGIG (reference sequence). V was trimmed by 0 bases and J by 2 bases, leaving 8 bases between them. The CDR3 loop reads CAWSVWGPGNTIYF. DNA for the CDR3: TGTGCCTGGAGTGTATGGGGGCCTGGAAACACCATATATTTT.

V usage is TRBV29-1 and J usage is TRBJ1-2; TRBD1 is a possible D gene (6 bases). The CDR3 is 12 amino acids. The V gene lost 5 bases and the J gene lost 6 bases, with 13 bases spanning the gap. CDR1 and CDR2 from the germline V gene are SQVTM and ANQGSEA. CDR3 region: CSVTGSENGYTF. The CDR3 DNA follows: TGCAGCGTTACAGGGTCGGAGAATGGCTACACCTTC. The variable domain in full, with the rest retrieved from reference TRBV29-1 and TRBJ1-2, is SAVISQKPSRDICQRGTSLTIQCQVDSQVTMMFWYRQQPGQSLTLIATANQGSEATYESGFVIDKFPISRPNLTFSTLTVSNMSPEDSSIYLCSVTGSENGYTFGSGTRLTVV.

The chain carries TRBV23-1 and TRBJ2-3; tentative D call: TRBD1 (8 bases). TRBV23-1 is marked as an open reading frame, function uncertain. This CDR3 is 15 amino acids long. V lost 8 bases to trimming and J lost 5 bases, with 20 bases between them. CDR3 nucleotide sequence: TGCGCCAGCCCCAGGGCGGACAGGGAGGGAGATACGCAGTATTTT. This sequence encodes CASPRADREGDTQYF.

This clone appeared once. The chain has TRBV30 and TRBJ1-2; D is unresolved. V dropped 0 bases and J dropped 3 bases, with 14 bases sitting between them. The germline CDR1 and CDR2 sequences are GTSNPN and SVGIG (reference sequence). The length of the CDR3 is 15 residues. The CDR3 DNA reads as TGTGCCTGGAGTGTACTTGAAGAACAGCACTATGGCTACACCTTC. This codes for CAWSVLEEQHYGYTF.

The chain has TRBV7-9 and TRBJ2-2, with D possibly TRBD1 on 6 matching bases. The V and J ends lost 8 bases and 6 bases respectively, with 19 bases between them. The CDR3 sequence is 15 residues long. Germline CDR1 SEHNR, CDR2 FQNEAQ (reference sequence). DNA of the CDR3: TGTGCCAGCCGGGCGAAGGGGGTGCGGGCCGGGGAGCTGTTTTTT. Protein sequence: CASRAKGVRAGELFF.

The rearrangement uses TRBV11-1 and TRBJ1-1; D is unresolved. Germline values: CDR1 SGHAT, CDR2 FQDESV (reference sequence). The CDR3 spans 15 residues. V lost 1 base and J lost 3, with 12 bases in between. CDR3 loop: CASSLDEGRDTEAFF. CDR3 in DNA: TGTGCCAGCAGCTTAGATGAGGGAAGGGACACTGAAGCTTTCTTT.

With regard to this clone: The junction departs from germline at one end; a sequencing error may be responsible. The rearrangement joins TRBV11-2 to TRBJ2-7; 7 positions agree with TRBD1. CDR1 and CDR2 (germline): SGHAT, FQNNGV. The CDR3 contains 15 residues. This CDR3 reads CASSQAPGGSYEQYF. CDR3 nucleotides: TGCGCCAGCAGCCAAGCCCCAGGGGGCTCCTACGAGCAGTACTTC.

The genes are TRBV5-6 and TRBJ1-5; 10 bases align to TRBD1. Germline-derived CDR1 and CDR2 are SGHDT and YYEEEE. The CDR3 contains 14 residues. Trimming took 4 bases from V and 5 from J; bases not matched to a gene: 3. The CDR3 loop reads CASSPGQGYQPQHF. In nucleotides, the CDR3 is TGTGCCAGCAGCCCGGGACAGGGGTATCAGCCCCAGCATTTT.

The chain is built from TRBV10-3 and TRBJ1-5, with D uncertain. Germline values: CDR1 ENHRY, CDR2 SYGVKD. Deletions cut 2 bases from V and 2 bases from J, with 13 bases between. This CDR3 has 16 amino acids. Here the CDR3 DNA reads TGTGCCATCAGTGAGGGAGGGAATCGCGGCAATCAGCCCCAGCATTTT. This encodes CAISEGGNRGNQPQHF.

The gene calls are TRBV9 and TRBJ1-1; 9 nucleotides align to TRBD1. Germline-derived CDR1 and CDR2 are SGDLS and YYNGEE. The CDR3 runs 15 residues. V shed 3 bases, J shed 4 bases, and the junction held 7 bases outside the gene matches. The chain's CDR3 is CASSEHRGPVTEAFF. CDR3 bases: TGTGCCAGCAGCGAACACAGGGGGCCGGTCACTGAAGCTTTCTTT.

The genes are TRBV7-9 and TRBJ2-1, with 7 bases aligning to TRBD1. Losses at the gene ends were 5 bases for V and 10 bases for J; bases not matched to a gene: 17. This CDR3 has 16 amino acids. Germline V CDR1 and CDR2: SEHNR, FQNEAQ (reference sequence). As DNA, the CDR3 is TGTGCCAGCAGCGAACCGCCCGGGACAGTGTTGGAAGAGCAGTTCTTC. Translating it yields CASSEPPGTVLEEQFF.

The chain combines TRBV7-2 with TRBJ2-5, with 10 bases lining up with TRBD2. The V gene's germline CDR1 is SGHTA and CDR2 FQGNSA. Losses at the gene ends were 5 bases for V and 3 bases for J; bases not matched to a gene: 12. The CDR3 contains 17 residues. CDR3 protein: CASSGGLAVYKEETQYF. The CDR3, as DNA: TGTGCCAGCAGCGGCGGACTAGCGGTCTATAAGGAAGAGACCCAGTACTTC.

The rearrangement uses TRBV7-8 and TRBJ2-2, with 7 bases matching TRBD1. Germline V gene sequence: CDR1 SGHVS, CDR2 FQNEAQ. The CDR3 is made up of 15 amino acids. The junction had 8 bases not matched to a gene; V was cut back by 5 bases and J by 5 bases. CDR3 DNA sequence: TGTGCCAGCAGCCCTAGGGACAGTAGAACCGGGGAGCTGTTTTTT. This gives the protein CASSPRDSRTGELFF.

The gene calls are TRBV5-1 and TRBJ2-7; TRBD1 matches 10 bases. This CDR3 comprises 17 residues. V was pared by 0 bases and J by 4 bases, with 10 bases of the junction left unmatched. Germline V CDR1 and CDR2: SGHRS, YFSETQ. The CDR3 sequence is CASSLDFAGQGTYEQYF. The DNA for the CDR3 is TGCGCCAGCAGCTTGGATTTTGCGGGACAGGGGACGTACGAGCAGTACTTC.